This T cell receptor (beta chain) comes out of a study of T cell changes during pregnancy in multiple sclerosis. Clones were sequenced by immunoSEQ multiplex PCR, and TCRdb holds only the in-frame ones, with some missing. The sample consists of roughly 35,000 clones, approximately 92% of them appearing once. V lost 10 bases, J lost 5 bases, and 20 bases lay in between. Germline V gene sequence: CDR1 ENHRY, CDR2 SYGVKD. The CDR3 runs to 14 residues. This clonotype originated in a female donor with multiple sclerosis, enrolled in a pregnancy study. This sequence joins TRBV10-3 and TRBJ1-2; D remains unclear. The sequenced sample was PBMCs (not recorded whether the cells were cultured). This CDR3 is CATRTPTIRYGYTF. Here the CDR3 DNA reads TGTGCCACCAGAACCCCGACGATTCGATATGGCTACACCTTC.